The 25 T cell receptor beta chains below all came from one sample that was sequenced in a study of early T cells in non-severe SARS-CoV-2 infection. TCRdb itself ran the 5' RACE reads through MiXCR, one entry per CDR3 protein. The sample contains 75,000 to 95,000 distinct CDR3 sequences, approximately 17% of which appear only once. The sequences come from whole blood, collected at baseline. Receptors originate from an adult who was a healthcare worker with PCR-confirmed SARS-CoV-2 infection or an uninfected control (not recorded which).

In this sample, this clonotype turned up many times. This chain connects TRBV6-2 or TRBV6-3 to TRBJ2-7; D unclear. Germline CDR1 is MNHEY and CDR2 is SVGEGT. V was cut by 4 bases and J by 6 bases, with 16 bases left in between. The CDR3 is 14 residues long. Here the CDR3 reads CASSFNPHSLEQYF. In DNA, the CDR3 is TGTGCCAGCAGTTTCAACCCTCATAGCCTCGAGCAGTACTTC.

V gene TRBV7-9 combines with J gene TRBJ2-5; D remains unclear. The CDR3 consists of 14 residues. Germline V CDR1 and CDR2: SEHNR, FQNEAQ (reference sequence). V gave up 5 bases and J gave up 5 bases, with 15 bases separating them. The CDR3 protein is CASSHLGHRETQYF. CDR3 sequence (DNA): TGTGCCAGCAGCCACCTGGGCCACCGGGAGACCCAGTACTTC.

The chain combines TRBV9 with TRBJ2-7, with D possibly matching TRBD2 (5 bases). The CDR3 is made up of 15 amino acids. Germline lookup yields CDR1 SGDLS and CDR2 YYNGEE. Trimming cost V 0 bases and J 2 bases, with 12 bases left between them. The CDR3, as DNA: TGTGCCAGCAGCGTAGGCGTGGGGAGCCCCTACGAGCAGTACTTC. Residues: CASSVGVGSPYEQYF. Looking up the rest from reference TRBV9 and TRBJ2-7 gives the full variable domain: DSGVTQTPKHLITATGQRVTLRCSPRSGDLSVYWYQQSLDQGLQFLIQYYNGEERAKGNILERFSAQQFPDLHSELNLSSLELGDSALYFCASSVGVGSPYEQYFGPGTRLTVT.

This clonotype came up many times. The CDR3 DNA is TGTGCTAGTGCCCCCGAGGGCGGGAACGCTTTCTTT. Encoded protein: CASAPEGGNAFF. The J gene is TRBJ1-1, the V gene TRBV12-5; D not certain. In germline, CDR1 is LGHNT, CDR2 FRNRAP. V lost 7 bases and J 11 bases, leaving 17 bases between the germline ends. The CDR3 is 12 amino acids.

The rearrangement uses TRBV6-1 and TRBJ2-3; D gene uncertain. Trimming pared 2 bases from V and 1 base from J, leaving 7 bases between. Per the germline V gene, CDR1 is MNHNS and CDR2 is SASEGT. This CDR3 spans 14 amino acids. Here the CDR3 reads CASSELSGTDTQYF. CDR3 bases: TGTGCCAGCAGTGAACTTTCGGGCACAGATACGCAGTATTTT.

CDR3 sequence (DNA): TGTGCCAGCAGCCAAGGCACCTCCTTTGGCACTGAAGCTTTCTTT. Protein sequence: CASSQGTSFGTEAFF. This chain uses TRBV3-1 with TRBJ1-1; D is unclear. This CDR3 has 15 residues. CDR1 and CDR2 (germline): LGHDT, YNNKEL (reference sequence). Trimming took off 1 base at V and 4 bases at J, with 13 bases between the two ends.

This clonotype was detected many times. The V gene is TRBV14, the J gene TRBJ2-4; 12 bases agree with TRBD2. Germline V gene data show CDR1 as SGHDN and CDR2 as FVKESK. The V segment lost 4 bases and the J segment 4 bases; nucleotides outside the gene matches: 5. The CDR3 runs 16 residues. The CDR3 loop reads CASSPTSGRLKNIQYF. DNA for the CDR3: TGTGCCAGCAGCCCCACTAGCGGGAGGTTAAAAAACATTCAGTACTTC. The full variable domain, completed using reference TRBV14 and TRBJ2-4, is EAGVTQFPSHSVIEKGQTVTLRCDPISGHDNLYWYRRVMGKEIKFLLHFVKESKQDESGMPNNRFLAERTGGTYSTLKVQPAELEDSGVYFCASSPTSGRLKNIQYFGAGTRLSVL.

This clonotype was counted ten times or more. The chain employs TRBV4-1 and TRBJ2-1; D not resolved. The CDR3 is made up of 15 amino acids. V gave up 0 bases and J gave up 7 bases, with 13 bases separating them. The V gene's germline CDR1 is MGHRA and CDR2 YSYEKL. The chain's CDR3 is CASSQEKYTANEQFF. CDR3 in DNA: TGCGCCAGCAGCCAAGAAAAGTATACGGCGAATGAGCAGTTCTTC.

The chain carries TRBV11-2 and TRBJ2-7, with 8 nucleotides matching TRBD2. Germline CDR1 SGHAT, CDR2 FQNNGV. The CDR3 covers 15 residues. Trimming cost V 2 bases and J 2 bases; bases outside gene matches: 5. CDR3 sequence: CASSLRASGPYEQYF. DNA for the CDR3: TGTGCCAGCAGCTTACGGGCTAGCGGGCCCTACGAGCAGTACTTC.

The CDR3 sequence: CASSSYGGNEQFF. For the CDR3, the DNA is TGTGCCAGCAGCTCATACGGGGGAAATGAGCAGTTCTTC. This chain joins TRBV11-3 and TRBJ2-1, with D perhaps matching TRBD2 (6 bases). The CDR3 length is 13 residues. Germline CDR1 reads SGHNT; CDR2 reads YENEEA. The ends were cut back, 4 bases at V and 7 bases at J, with 11 bases in the middle.

In this sample, this clonotype turned up a few times. The V gene is TRBV12-3 or TRBV12-4, the J gene TRBJ1-4, with D perhaps TRBD1 (5 bases). CDR3 size: 13 residues. V lost 2 bases and J lost 7, with 8 bases in between. CDR3: CASSLQGGEKLFF. In DNA, the CDR3 is TGTGCCAGCAGTTTACAGGGCGGTGAAAAACTGTTTTTT.

This clonotype has at least ten counts. V gene TRBV10-3 combines with J gene TRBJ2-1, with 11 bases lining up with TRBD2. The CDR3 loop spans 13 amino acids. Germline V gene lookup returns CDR1 ENHRY and CDR2 SYGVKD. The ends lost 8 bases at V and 6 bases at J; junction bases unmatched: 3. The CDR3 sequence is CAIGLAGANEQFF. The CDR3 coding sequence is TGTGCCATCGGACTAGCGGGTGCCAATGAGCAGTTCTTC.

This clonotype has at least ten counts. The CDR3 nucleotides are TGTGCCAGCAGTTTCACTCGGGGTAGCGGGAGCACAGATACGCAGTATTTT. It translates to CASSFTRGSGSTDTQYF. The chain has TRBV28 and TRBJ2-3; 7 nucleotides line up with TRBD2. Trimming took 3 bases from V and 0 from J; bases not matched to a gene: 9. Germline CDR1 is MDHEN and CDR2 is SYDVKM. This CDR3 has 17 amino acids. The full variable domain, completed using reference TRBV28 and TRBJ2-3, is DVKVTQSSRYLVKRTGEKVFLECVQDMDHENMFWYRQDPGLGLRLIYFSYDVKMKEKGDIPEGYSVSREKKERFSLILESASTNQTSMYLCASSFTRGSGSTDTQYFGPGTRLTVL.

This clonotype was seen a few times. V gene TRBV19 combines with J gene TRBJ1-5; D might be TRBD1 (5 bases). The V gene's germline CDR1 is LNHDA and CDR2 SQIVND (reference sequence). The V end lost 3 bases, the J end lost 6 bases, and 9 bases lay between the germline ends. This CDR3 has 13 residues. CDR3 nucleotide sequence: TGTGCCAGTAGTATCCTTGGGGGTCAGCCCCAGCATTTT. Translating it yields CASSILGGQPQHF.

This clonotype showed up just a few times. The chain recombines TRBV30 with TRBJ2-2; possibly TRBD1 or TRBD2 for D (5 bases each). The V end lost 0 bases, the J end lost 5 bases, and 13 bases lay between the germline ends. Germline lookup yields CDR1 GTSNPN and CDR2 SVGIG (reference sequence). This CDR3 contains 15 residues. The CDR3 nucleotides read TGTGCCTGGAGTGTCTACAGCAGGGAGACCGGGGAGCTGTTTTTT. This encodes CAWSVYSRETGELFF.

The chain has TRBV19 and TRBJ2-7, with TRBD2 matching 9 bases. J gave up 7 bases and V 9 bases, and 13 bases lay outside the gene matches. There are 14 residues in the CDR3. Germline assignment: CDR1 LNHDA and CDR2 SQIVND (reference sequence). The CDR3: CASTPRAGGGEQYF. The CDR3 bases are TGTGCCAGCACCCCCCGAGCGGGAGGAGGAGAGCAGTACTTC.

This clonotype was seen more than once but under ten times. This sequence joins TRBV11-2 and TRBJ2-2; possibly TRBD2 for D (5 bases). CDR3 size: 16 residues. The V and J ends lost 5 bases and 6 bases respectively, with 19 bases between them. Germline assignment: CDR1 SGHAT and CDR2 FQNNGV. Here the CDR3 reads CASSPVLSGGPGELFF. CDR3 nucleotide sequence: TGTGCCAGCAGCCCGGTGTTGTCCGGAGGCCCCGGGGAGCTGTTTTTT.

In its sample, this clonotype was seen a few times. Written as DNA, the CDR3 is TGTGCCAGCAGTGATCAGGACGGATTGAACACCATATATTTT. This translates into CASSDQDGLNTIYF. The chain employs TRBV6-5 and TRBJ1-3; D not certain. CDR3 length: 14 residues. Germline-derived CDR1 and CDR2 are MNHEY and SVGAGI. With 5 bases removed from V and 7 bases from J, the gap between germline ends came to 15 bases.

This clonotype appeared many times. The chain has TRBV28 and TRBJ1-1, with D uncertain. Germline V lookup: CDR1 MDHEN, CDR2 SYDVKM. This CDR3 has 15 amino acids. The V gene lost 2 bases and the J gene lost 1 base, with 11 bases spanning the gap. CDR3 DNA sequence: TGTGCCAGCAGTTTAACCTCTCACGAGAACACTGAAGCTTTCTTT. Translated: CASSLTSHENTEAFF.

This clonotype has only a few counts. The DNA for the CDR3 is TGTGCCAGCAGCCAAGTATCCCTGAACACTGAAGCTTTCTTT. Its translation: CASSQVSLNTEAFF. V is TRBV3-1 and J is TRBJ1-1; D is uncertain. The V end lost 1 base, the J end lost 0 bases, and 6 bases lay between the germline ends. Germline lookup yields CDR1 LGHDT and CDR2 YNNKEL (reference sequence). The CDR3 loop spans 14 amino acids.

This clonotype has a handful of counts. The rearrangement links TRBV6-1 to TRBJ2-6; D is unresolved. CDR3 length equals 15 residues. Trimming shortened V by 4 bases and J by 1 base, and 8 bases separated the two germline ends. Per the germline V gene, CDR1 is MNHNS and CDR2 is SASEGT. The CDR3 DNA reads as TGTGCCAGCAGTGCCCGAGATTCTGGGGCCAACGTCCTGACTTTC. It specifies CASSARDSGANVLTF.

The table lists this clonotype with a few counts. The chain has TRBV5-5 and TRBJ1-1; D remains unclear. Trimming cost V 2 bases and J 1 base, with 9 bases left between them. The CDR3 has 14 amino acids. Looked up from germline, CDR1 is SGHKS and CDR2 is YYEKEE (reference sequence). CDR3 DNA sequence: TGTGCCAGCAGCTTCACCACAAAGAACACTGAAGCTTTCTTT. It specifies CASSFTTKNTEAFF.

This clonotype occurred a few times. The chain links TRBV2 to TRBJ2-7; 12 positions match TRBD2. There are 15 residues in the CDR3. Germline V gives CDR1 SNHLY, CDR2 FYNNEI. V lost 6 bases and J lost 6; bases outside the gene matches: 9. DNA of the CDR3: TGTGCCAGCAGCGAAACAGGACTAGCGGGATCCGAGCAGTACTTC. Translating gives CASSETGLAGSEQYF.

This clonotype was counted between two and nine times. The rearrangement joins TRBV6-1 to TRBJ1-5; D is undetermined. CDR3 length equals 16 residues. Trimming shortened V by 0 bases and J by 8 bases, and 17 bases separated the two germline ends. Germline-derived CDR1 and CDR2 are MNHNS and SASEGT. The DNA of the CDR3 is TGTGCCAGCAGTGAAGCCCTCGGCAGCCCTACCGAGCCCCAGCATTTT. Translation: CASSEALGSPTEPQHF.

The sample holds a few counts of this clonotype. The rearrangement joins TRBV30 to TRBJ1-2, with no clear D. With 3 bases removed from V and 2 bases from J, the gap between germline ends came to 13 bases. This CDR3 has 14 amino acids. CDR1 is GTSNPN, CDR2 SVGIG, per germline (reference sequence). The CDR3 loop is CAWRKKGHNYGYTF. The CDR3 bases are TGTGCCTGGAGAAAAAAGGGTCACAACTATGGCTACACCTTC.